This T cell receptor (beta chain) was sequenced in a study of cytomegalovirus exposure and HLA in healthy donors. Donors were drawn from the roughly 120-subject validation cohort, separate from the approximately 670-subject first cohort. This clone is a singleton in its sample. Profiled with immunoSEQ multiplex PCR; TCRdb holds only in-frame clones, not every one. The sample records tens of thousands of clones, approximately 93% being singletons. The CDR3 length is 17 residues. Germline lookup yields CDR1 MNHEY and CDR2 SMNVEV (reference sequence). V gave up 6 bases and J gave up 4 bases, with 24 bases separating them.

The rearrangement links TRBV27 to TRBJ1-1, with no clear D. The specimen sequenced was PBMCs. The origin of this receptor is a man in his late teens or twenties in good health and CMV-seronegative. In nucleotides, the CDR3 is TGTGCCAGCAGGACCTCAACCACCCGACCCCGGGGCACTGAAGCTTTCTTT. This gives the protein CASRTSTTRPRGTEAFF.